These 23 T cell receptor beta chains share one sample of origin, sequenced in a study of T cell repertoires in cytomegalovirus infection. TCRdb re-called the reads with MiXCR, one entry per CDR3 protein. The sample has some 680,000 distinct CDR3 sequences; less than 40% are singletons. The sample consisted of PBMCs. The receptors stem from a human donor in good health (CMV status not recorded). Some clones in this sample may be carry-over from other donors' samples.

Turning to this clonotype: A much larger clone differs by one base, so this may be a read error. The chain is built from TRBV11-2 and TRBJ2-7, with no clear D. This CDR3 is 13 amino acids long. Trimming left V 1 base short and J 6 bases short, with 10 bases between. CDR1 and CDR2 (germline): SGHAT, FQNNGV. CDR3 loop: CASSLAAGVEQYF. CDR3 in DNA: TGTGCCAGCAGCTTAGCAGCTGGCGTCGAGCAGTACTTC.

CDR3 coding DNA: TGCGCCAGCAGCCAAGATGGGTGGGGTGGAGCTTTCTTT. Encoded protein: CASSQDGWGGAFF. This chain connects TRBV4-1 to TRBJ1-1; D call uncertain. The CDR3 is made up of 13 amino acids. The V gene lost 0 bases and the J gene lost 10 bases, with 12 bases spanning the gap. Germline V gene lookup returns CDR1 MGHRA and CDR2 YSYEKL.

This clonotype was seen ten or more times. This chain connects TRBV7-9 to TRBJ2-1; 7 bases fit TRBD1. Germline trimming cut 5 bases from V and 5 bases from J; bases unmatched to any gene: 9. The CDR3 is 15 residues long. CDR1 is SEHNR and CDR2 is FQNEAQ in the germline V gene (reference sequence). The CDR3 coding sequence is TGTGCCAGCAGCCCAGGGGGACAGATTCACAATGAGCAGTTCTTC. This sequence encodes CASSPGGQIHNEQFF.

This clonotype was counted between two and nine times. The chain joins TRBV18 to TRBJ2-7; TRBD1 is a possible D gene (6 bases). The CDR3 is 16 residues long. CDR1 is KGHSH and CDR2 is LQKENI in the germline V gene. Trimming took off 3 bases at V and 0 bases at J, with 15 bases between the two ends. In DNA form, the CDR3 reads TGTGCCAGCTCACCCTTCGGGGTGGGGGCCTCCTACGAGCAGTACTTC. It translates to CASSPFGVGASYEQYF.

The chain combines TRBV24-1 with TRBJ2-1; D remains ambiguous. Per the germline V gene, CDR1 is KGHDR and CDR2 is SFDVKD. V lost 3 bases and J lost 13, with 12 bases in between. The CDR3 is made up of 12 amino acids. The CDR3 nucleotides read TGTGCCACCAGTGATGCTCGATGGGATCAGTTCTTC. Protein product: CATSDARWDQFF.

This clonotype has ten or more counts. This chain uses TRBV7-8 with TRBJ1-1; D might be TRBD1 (6 bases). Trimming took off 2 bases at V and 1 base at J, with 14 bases between the two ends. The CDR3 contains 16 residues. Germline assignment: CDR1 SGHVS and CDR2 FQNEAQ. The CDR3 spells CASSLSGGLGNTEAFF. DNA of the CDR3: TGTGCCAGCAGCTTAAGCGGGGGCTTAGGGAACACTGAAGCTTTCTTT.

The chain has TRBV6-1 and TRBJ1-3; D is uncertain. Germline assignment: CDR1 MNHNS and CDR2 SASEGT. There are 18 residues in the CDR3. V lost 2 bases and J 1 base, leaving 18 bases between the germline ends. The CDR3, as DNA: TGTGCCAGCAGTGAATCAGGAGGCGGCGGTGCATCTGGAAACACCATATATTTT. Translation: CASSESGGGGASGNTIYF.

The chain is built from TRBV6-5 and TRBJ2-7, with TRBD1 matching 8 bases. The V segment lost 3 bases and the J segment 1 base; nucleotides outside the gene matches: 8. Germline loops: CDR1 MNHEY, CDR2 SVGAGI. The CDR3 totals 16 residues. The CDR3 DNA reads as TGTGCCAGCAGTTATTCGGACAGGGTAGCATCCTACGAGCAGTACTTC. It encodes CASSYSDRVASYEQYF.

The rearrangement uses TRBV2 and TRBJ1-5; D unresolved. There are 15 residues in the CDR3. Germline CDR1 reads SNHLY; CDR2 reads FYNNEI. The V and J ends lost 6 bases and 6 bases respectively, with 18 bases between them. In DNA form, the CDR3 reads TGTGCCAGCAGCAGAGACAAGCCAGAGGTTCAGCCCCAGCATTTT. It encodes CASSRDKPEVQPQHF.

This clonotype was counted a few times. The chain carries TRBV5-8 and TRBJ2-1; 8 nucleotides agree with TRBD2. The germline gives CDR1 SGHTS, CDR2 YDEGEE. The V segment lost 3 bases and the J segment 3 bases; nucleotides outside the gene matches: 8. The CDR3 is 16 amino acids. The CDR3 is CASSSETSAIYNEQFF. As DNA, the CDR3 is TGTGCCAGCAGCTCCGAGACTAGCGCAATCTACAATGAGCAGTTCTTC.

To note about this clonotype: It is likely a read error, because the conserved phenylalanine at the end of the CDR3 is missing. CDR3 in DNA: TGTGCCAGCAGGGATTACGACAGCTCTGGAAACACCATATATTGT. Amino acid sequence: CASRDYDSSGNTIYC. This chain connects TRBV7-9 to TRBJ1-3; maybe TRBD1 (5 bases). The CDR3 contains 15 residues. Germline V gene sequence: CDR1 SEHNR, CDR2 FQNEAQ (reference sequence). Trimming left V 6 bases short and J 0 bases short, with 12 bases between.

This clonotype was recorded many times. The chain links TRBV12-3 or TRBV12-4 to TRBJ2-7; D not certain. The CDR3 totals 11 residues. V dropped 6 bases and J dropped 2 bases, with 5 bases sitting between them. CDR3 sequence (DNA): TGTGCCAGCAGCGGAACCTACGAGCAGTACTTC. Amino acid sequence: CASSGTYEQYF.

This clonotype was observed a handful of times. The gene calls are TRBV6-5 and TRBJ2-7; D may be TRBD2 (6 bases). The CDR3 runs to 13 residues. CDR1 is MNHEY and CDR2 is SVGAGI in the germline V gene. V dropped 2 bases and J dropped 4 bases, with 9 bases sitting between them. The CDR3 DNA sequence: TGTGCCAGCAGTTACGAGGGGAGGTACGAGCAGTACTTC. It translates to CASSYEGRYEQYF.

Details on this clonotype: A much bigger clone sits one base away, suggesting this may be a read error. J is TRBJ2-1 and V is TRBV7-2; the D is unclear. This CDR3 comprises 15 residues. CDR1 and CDR2 from the germline V gene are SGHTA and FQGNSA. The CDR3: CASSSTPSPNNEPFF. The CDR3 coding sequence is TGTGCCAGCAGCTCGACACCCTCCCCCAACAATGAGCCGTTCTTC.

This clonotype occurred many times. This chain joins TRBV20-1 and TRBJ2-4; D not resolved. CDR1 and CDR2 from the germline V gene are DFQATT and SNEGSKA (reference sequence). The CDR3 has 14 amino acids. Trimming pared 5 bases from V and 0 bases from J, leaving 11 bases between. The chain's CDR3 is CSASQTGAKNIQYF. DNA of the CDR3: TGCAGTGCTTCCCAGACTGGAGCCAAAAACATTCAGTACTTC.

This chain connects TRBV7-2 to TRBJ1-6; D perhaps matches TRBD1 (6 bases). There are 14 residues in the CDR3. V lost 2 bases, J lost 7 bases, and 9 bases lay in between. Germline V gene lookup returns CDR1 SGHTA and CDR2 FQGNSA. The CDR3 bases are TGTGCCAGCAGCTTATGGACAGAGAATTCACCCCTCCACTTT. Translation: CASSLWTENSPLHF.

This clonotype was detected many times. The chain employs TRBV7-2 and TRBJ1-6; 7 nucleotides align to TRBD1. Germline V gives CDR1 SGHTA, CDR2 FQGNSA. The CDR3 runs to 13 residues. Unmatched junction bases numbered 2, after V lost 1 base and J lost 11 bases. The CDR3 loop is CASSLEDRTPLHF. DNA of the CDR3: TGTGCCAGCAGCTTAGAGGACAGGACACCCCTCCACTTT.

The gene calls are TRBV5-5 and TRBJ2-7; unclear D gene. There are 12 residues in the CDR3. The V and J ends lost 5 bases and 6 bases respectively, with 12 bases between them. Germline loops: CDR1 SGHKS, CDR2 YYEKEE (reference sequence). CDR3 region: CASRGGVGEQYF. CDR3 nucleotide sequence: TGTGCCAGCAGGGGCGGCGTGGGCGAGCAGTACTTC.

The chain combines TRBV10-3 with TRBJ1-2; D remains ambiguous. The ends were cut back, 1 base at V and 4 bases at J, with 10 bases in the middle. The CDR3 is 14 residues long. CDR1 is ENHRY, CDR2 SYGVKD, per germline. The CDR3 DNA sequence: TGTGCCATCAGTGAGTACGGCGGGTCCTATGGCTACACCTTC. It codes for CAISEYGGSYGYTF.

The J gene is TRBJ1-5, the V gene TRBV20-1, with D tentatively TRBD1 (6 bases). CDR3 length: 13 amino acids. Trimming removed 1 base from V and 5 bases from J, with 9 bases in between. CDR1 DFQATT and CDR2 SNEGSKA come from the germline V gene (reference sequence). The CDR3 loop reads CSARGEGDQPQHF. The DNA of the CDR3 is TGCAGTGCTAGAGGGGAGGGGGATCAGCCCCAGCATTTT.

This chain links TRBV5-1 with TRBJ1-1, with TRBD1 matching 10 bases. The CDR3 has 14 residues. V gave up 5 bases and J gave up 11 bases; unmatched junction bases: 12. From germline, CDR1 is SGHRS and CDR2 YFSETQ. The CDR3 DNA is TGCGCCAGCAGTTCCCCGGGACAGGGGCCCGGGGCTTTCTTT. Protein product: CASSSPGQGPGAFF.

The CDR3 nucleotides read TGTGCCACCAGTGATGGGGCAAACCCCTCTGGAAACACCATATATTTT. Its translation is CATSDGANPSGNTIYF. The chain employs TRBV24-1 and TRBJ1-3, with a tentative D call TRBD1 (5 bases). Trimming took off 3 bases at V and 0 bases at J, with 11 bases between the two ends. The V gene's germline CDR1 is KGHDR and CDR2 SFDVKD. This CDR3 comprises 16 residues.

J is TRBJ1-3 and V is TRBV20-1; D not resolved. Per germline, CDR1 DFQATT and CDR2 SNEGSKA (reference sequence). The CDR3 extends over 13 amino acids. The V and J ends lost 7 bases and 7 bases respectively, with 17 bases between them. Written as DNA, the CDR3 is TGCAGTGGAATCGCCCAAGGCGTTAACACCATATATTTT. Amino acid sequence: CSGIAQGVNTIYF.